This TCR beta chain derives from a study of control samples from healthy donors and cancer patients. Germline V gives CDR1 SGHRS, CDR2 YFSETQ. This CDR3 region has 16 residues. V lost 3 bases, J lost 5 bases, and 12 bases stayed unmatched. This clone was counted once. TCRdb keeps only in-frame clones here, not all; method: immunoSEQ multiplex PCR. The sample contains roughly 450,000 clones, 75% to 95% of which appear only once. The chain couples TRBV5-1 to TRBJ2-3, with 7 bases matching TRBD2. Sequenced sample: PBMCs. The receptor's source is a man in his forties or fifties with head and neck cancer. CDR3 sequence: CASSYGWTSALDTQYF. The CDR3 bases are TGCGCCAGCAGCTACGGATGGACTAGTGCGTTAGATACGCAGTATTTT.